This TCR beta chain was captured by sequencing in a study of T cell responses to AZD1222 COVID-19 vaccine (dated by TCRdb to the early 2020s). Concerning the study at large: A total of 230 to 250 trial participants underwent TCR sequencing, of whom roughly 210 had received two doses of AZD1222 and some 25 had received two doses of the MenACWY control vaccine. Trial participants were enrolled into age subgroups of 18-55, 56-69 and 70-plus years, which contained about 150, 28 and 57 TCR-sequenced participants, respectively.

Study-wide conclusions, independent of this receptor: Because no day 14 peak-response samples were available, repertoires were characterized only after the peak T cell response. The 56-69-year group was small, and its depth increase did not reach significance, likely because of low power. Participants were mostly white British and included more females than males, and it was suggested by the authors that clonal diversity may have been underestimated. Conclusions about previously exposed vaccinees are limited because only six or seven AZD1222 recipients were SARS-CoV-2 seropositive at baseline. Spike-specific TCR breadth and depth rose significantly after two AZD1222 doses compared with day 0 and with MenACWY recipients. Reportedly, close to half of the unique spike-specific TCRs recognized epitopes lying outside the regions that are mutated in the B.1.351 and B.1.1.7 variants. Vaccine-associated CD4 TCRs spanned the whole spike protein, with dominant responses in regions 160-218 and 743-854.

V is cut by 1 base and J by 10 bases, and the space between the germline ends is 11 bases. The CDR3 covers 13 residues, taking in both the cysteine and the phenylalanine. The read is trimmed to its CDR3 DNA, 39 bases read in frame from base 1. Taken from the germline V gene, the CDR1 and CDR2 loops are SGHTA and FQGTGA. In light of the paper, this sample's time point label describes: about 28 days (+/-7) after the second vaccine dose. AZD1222 recipients given second doses at about 4 weeks or at about 12 weeks were pooled, since spike-specific TCR depth and breadth were not found to differ between the two schedules. Vaccinee samples came from UK trials COV001 and COV002, including a single-blind randomized controlled phase 2/3 trial of AZD1222 (ChAdOx1 nCoV-19) in healthy adults. Trial participant PBMC samples were collected at day 0 and day 28 after the second dose for TCRbeta chain sequencing. The CDR3 regions of human TCRbeta chains were analyzed by immunosequencing. The paper's data handling went like this. Repertoire TCRs were checked for matches against a reference library of SARS-CoV-2-specific TCRs that had been generated using the MIRA antigen-specificity platform. Breadth was defined as the fraction of unique TCRs that were SARS-CoV-2-associated. Depth was defined as the fraction of total T cells that were SARS-CoV-2-associated. Using the MIRA data, every spike-specific TCR was mapped to the spike region that the TCR reacted to and assigned to either a CD4 or a CD8 class. Log10-transformed breadth and depth values were compared by one-way ANOVA with Sidak's multiple comparisons tests. In its TCRdb copy, this immuneACCESS table keeps in-frame sequences only and misses some clones. Where compared with another copy, unresolved V genes explain less than half of these, and the others have no known cause. V, J and clone size are those of that table, while D and trimming were read from the DNA. For this sample there are around 110,000 clones; roughly 85% appear just once. Together, the top ten hold 4.5% to 6% of the sample.

About this clone itself: Its antigen specificity is not known. No much larger clonotype is one base removed from it; base qualities were not supplied.

This receptor was obtained from an adult who received the AZD1222 COVID-19 vaccine. Sequencing was performed on peripheral blood, taken 28 days after the second AZD1222 dose. Recombination joined TRBV7-3 with TRBJ2-1, with no confidently assigned D gene. The DNA is as follows: TGTGCCAGCAGCTTAATAGCCCGAGAGGAGCAGTTCTTC. Translation gives CASSLIAREEQFF. Extended through the reference TRBV7-3 and TRBJ2-1 proteins, this CDR3 yields the full variable domain: GAGVSQTPSNKVTEKGKYVELRCDPISGHTALYWYRQSLGQGPEFLIYFQGTGAADDSGLPNDRFFAVRPEGSVSTLKIQRTERGDSAVYLCASSLIAREEQFFGPGTRLTVL.